The 12 T cell receptor beta chains below all came from one sample that was sequenced in a study of T cells in Graves' hyperthyroidism and ophthalmopathy. The CDR3 regions of TCR beta were amplified from RNA transcripts. First-round RT-PCR of the TCR CDR3 relied on the HTBI primer set. TCRdb used MiXCR to reprocess the multiplex PCR reads, holding one entry per CDR3 protein. This table has under 300,000 distinct CDR3 sequences, around 15% appearing once. The sequencing sample was made of blood. The receptors were sampled from a woman in her 40s with Graves' hyperthyroidism.

V usage is TRBV10-3 and J usage is TRBJ1-1, with 12 bases that match TRBD1. The trim removed 10 bases at V and 5 bases at J, leaving 14 bases unmatched. The CDR3 runs 16 residues. CDR1 is ENHRY and CDR2 is SYGVKD in the germline V gene. CDR3 nucleotide sequence: TGTGCCAGCTGGACAGGGGACAGGGGGCAATGGACTGAAGCTTTCTTT. This sequence encodes CASWTGDRGQWTEAFF.

The rearrangement uses TRBV6-1 and TRBJ2-5, with D perhaps TRBD1 or TRBD2 (6 bases each). Germline V gene data show CDR1 as MNHNS and CDR2 as SASEGT. The CDR3 runs to 14 residues. The V end was cut by 6 bases, the J end by 3 bases, with 14 bases between. The CDR3 nucleotides read TGTGCCAGCAGAGGAGGGGGAACCAAAGAGACCCAGTACTTC. Its translation is CASRGGGTKETQYF.

This clonotype was counted ten times or more. The CDR3 reads CASMDSGSEPYNEQFF. The CDR3 region has the DNA TGTGCCAGCATGGATAGCGGGAGTGAACCCTACAATGAGCAGTTCTTC. The chain couples TRBV2 to TRBJ2-1, with TRBD2 matching over 9 bases. Per the germline V gene, CDR1 is SNHLY and CDR2 is FYNNEI. V lost 7 bases, J lost 2 bases, and 9 bases stayed unmatched. CDR3 length: 16 residues. Full variable domain (outside the CDR3, taken from reference TRBV2 and TRBJ2-1): EPEVTQTPSHQVTQMGQEVILRCVPISNHLYFYWYRQILGQKVEFLVSFYNNEISEKSEIFDDQFSVERPDGSNFTLKIRSTKLEDSAMYFCASMDSGSEPYNEQFFGPGTRLTVL.

This clonotype was observed a handful of times. The chain links TRBV30 to TRBJ2-1; D gene unclear. V lost 7 bases, J lost 3 bases, and 10 bases lay in between. In germline, CDR1 is GTSNPN, CDR2 SVGIG (reference sequence). There are 12 residues in the CDR3. This CDR3 is CAFGDNYNEQFF. In DNA, the CDR3 is TGTGCCTTCGGCGATAACTACAATGAGCAGTTCTTC. Based on the CDR3 plus reference TRBV30 and TRBJ2-1, the full variable domain is SQTIHQWPATLVQPVGSPLSLECTVEGTSNPNLYWYRQAAGRGLQLLFYSVGIGQISSEVPQNLSASRPQDRQFILSSKKLLLSDSGFYLCAFGDNYNEQFFGPGTRLTVL.

In its sample, this clonotype was seen many times. The chain combines TRBV11-2 with TRBJ2-3; D gene unclear. Trimming removed 3 bases at V and 0 bases at J, with 7 bases between. The CDR3 totals 14 residues. Germline V gene lookup returns CDR1 SGHAT and CDR2 FQNNGV. The CDR3 nucleotides are TGTGCCAGCAGCTTTGGATCTAGCACAGATACGCAGTATTTT. Its protein product is CASSFGSSTDTQYF.

This clonotype was seen ten or more times. The chain uses TRBV27 and TRBJ2-7, with D tentatively TRBD2 (6 bases). The V and J ends lost 6 bases and 2 bases respectively, with 14 bases between them. The CDR3 extends over 14 amino acids. Germline V CDR1 and CDR2: MNHEY, SMNVEV (reference sequence). The CDR3 protein is CASSRLGMPYEQYF. CDR3 in DNA: TGTGCCAGCAGCCGACTAGGCATGCCCTACGAGCAGTACTTC.

This clonotype has ten or more counts. The V call is TRBV28, the J call TRBJ2-7, with 8 bases fitting TRBD2. After removal of 6 bases from V and 6 bases from J, the junction contained 10 bases not matched to a gene. The CDR3 contains 14 residues. Germline loops: CDR1 MDHEN, CDR2 SYDVKM. The DNA of the CDR3 is TGTGCCAGCAGGACCGGGACTAGGATCCTCGAGCAGTACTTC. This sequence encodes CASRTGTRILEQYF.

This clonotype was observed many times. This rearrangement joins TRBV7-9 to TRBJ2-3, with 10 bases that match TRBD2. After removal of 5 bases from V and 4 bases from J, the junction contained 9 bases not matched to a gene. Germline CDR1 SEHNR, CDR2 FQNEAQ (reference sequence). CDR3 length equals 16 residues. This CDR3 reads CASSPASGSSPDTQYF. As DNA, the CDR3 is TGTGCCAGCAGCCCGGCTAGCGGGAGTTCCCCAGATACGCAGTATTTT.

V is TRBV7-6 and J is TRBJ1-3; D remains unclear. The V gene lost 5 bases and the J gene lost 4 bases, with 12 bases spanning the gap. The germline V gene has CDR1 SGHVS and CDR2 FNYEAQ. The CDR3 runs 14 residues. CDR3 nucleotides: TGTGCCAGCAGCCCCCTTTATAAAGGAAACACCATATATTTT. It encodes CASSPLYKGNTIYF. The complete variable domain, with remaining parts taken from reference TRBV7-6 and TRBJ1-3, reads GAGVSQSPRYKVTKRGQDVALRCDPISGHVSLYWYRQALGQGPEFLTYFNYEAQQDKSGLPNDRFSAERPEGSISTLTIQRTEQRDSAMYRCASSPLYKGNTIYFGEGSWLTVV.

At least ten counts were recorded for this clonotype. The J gene is TRBJ1-1, the V gene TRBV6-1; perhaps TRBD1 as D (5 bases). From germline, CDR1 is MNHNS and CDR2 SASEGT. With 11 bases removed from V and 6 bases from J, the gap between germline ends came to 16 bases. The CDR3 consists of 12 residues. CDR3 DNA sequence: TGTGCCCTCCGAGGGGATGGCGCTGAAGCTTTCTTT. Protein sequence: CALRGDGAEAFF.

The chain has TRBV5-1 and TRBJ2-2, with D possibly being TRBD1 (6 bases). CDR3 length: 14 amino acids. The V and J ends lost 0 bases and 7 bases respectively, with 10 bases between them. The V gene's germline CDR1 is SGHRS and CDR2 YFSETQ. CDR3: CASSLGQAGGELFF. In DNA, the CDR3 is TGCGCCAGCAGCTTGGGACAGGCTGGCGGGGAGCTGTTTTTT.

The J gene is TRBJ2-2, the V gene TRBV5-1, with 7 bases fitting TRBD1. In germline, CDR1 is SGHRS, CDR2 YFSETQ. CDR3 length: 15 amino acids. With V trimmed by 6 bases and J by 1 base, 6 bases remained unmatched. In DNA, the CDR3 is TGCGCCAGCACGGGACAGAGATTGAACACCGGGGAGCTGTTTTTT. The encoded protein is CASTGQRLNTGELFF.